The rows below give T cell receptor beta chains drawn from one sample of a study of T cells in localized non-small cell lung cancer. Profiling relied on immunoSEQ multiplex PCR, and the TCRdb table lists in-frame clones only, not all of them. The sample includes tens of thousands of clones, roughly 86% of them seen just once. Here the sequenced sample was peripheral blood, taken before any cancer treatment. The receptors shown here come from a female donor aged 60 or older with stage I lung adenocarcinoma. CDR3s include the opening cysteine and the closing phenylalanine or tryptophan. A D gene is named only where the DNA matches it firmly. Size tells how often a clone was seen (once, few, many) or the class of an expanded clone, and some rows leave it out.

j_call clone_size d_call v_call cdr3_aa cdr3_nt
TRBJ2-3 NA TRBD2 TRBV4-2 CASSRASGGAVSTDTQYF TGTGCCAGCAGCCGGGCTAGCGGGGGGGCCGTGAGCACAGATACGCAGTATTTT
TRBJ2-7 few TRBD1 TRBV5-5 CASSWTGTGEQYF TGTGCCAGCTCATGGACAGGGACGGGCGAGCAGTACTTC
TRBJ1-5 few NA TRBV5-5 CASSLRRILPTQNQPQHF TGTGCCAGCAGCTTAAGACGGATACTACCAACACAGAATCAGCCCCAGCATTTT
TRBJ2-5 NA TRBD1 TRBV5-1 CASSPRTGGWEETQYF TGCGCCAGCAGTCCCAGGACAGGGGGTTGGGAAGAGACCCAGTACTTC
TRBJ1-5 NA NA TRBV6-4 CASSQGHDQPQHF TGTGCCAGCAGTCAGGGACATGATCAGCCCCAGCATTTT
TRBJ1-1 NA NA TRBV12-5 CASGLVLGQKNTEAFF TGTGCTAGTGGTTTGGTACTCGGGCAGAAGAACACTGAAGCTTTCTTT
TRBJ2-6 NA NA TRBV5-6 CASSPITGANVLTF TGTGCCAGCAGCCCAATAACTGGGGCCAACGTCCTGACTTTC
TRBJ2-3 once NA TRBV11-3 CASRYSGGTDTQYF TGTGCCAGCAGATATAGCGGAGGCACAGATACGCAGTATTTT
TRBJ1-1 once NA TRBV7-3 CASSLGKNTEAFF TGTGCCAGCAGCTTAGGGAAGAACACTGAAGCTTTCTTT
TRBJ1-2 NA NA TRBV28 CASSTPGLSSRNGYTF TGTGCCAGCAGTACGCCGGGGCTATCTAGTCGGAATGGCTACACCTTC
TRBJ1-1 few NA TRBV7-9 CASSLELAEAFF TGTGCCAGCAGCTTAGAGTTGGCTGAAGCTTTCTTT
TRBJ2-7 NA NA TRBV5-6 CASSLVGEEYF TGTGCCAGCAGCTTGGTGGGGGAGGAGTACTTC
TRBJ2-7 NA NA TRBV2 CASSGERGYEQYF TGTGCCAGCAGCGGGGAGAGGGGGTACGAGCAGTACTTC
TRBJ1-6 NA NA TRBV9 CASSPTQNSPLHF TGTGCCAGCAGCCCGACCCAGAATTCACCCCTCCACTTT
TRBJ1-1 few NA TRBV9 CASSVRSNTEAFF TGTGCCAGCAGCGTCCGGTCTAACACTGAAGCTTTCTTT
TRBJ1-1 many TRBD1 TRBV5-1 CASSLLPGPGQFEAFF TGCGCCAGCAGCTTGCTACCAGGCCCGGGACAGTTTGAAGCTTTCTTT
TRBJ1-3 NA NA TRBV6-1 CASSLGGLGANTIYF TGTGCCAGCAGTCTGGGGGGGCTTGGTGCAAACACCATATATTTT
TRBJ1-2 NA NA TRBV6-5 CASSYMTNSYGYTF TGTGCCAGCAGTTATATGACCAACTCCTATGGCTACACCTTC
TRBJ2-3 few NA TRBV6-5 CASSYSGSTDTQYF TGTGCCAGCAGTTACTCGGGGTCCACAGATACGCAGTATTTT
TRBJ2-1 NA TRBD2 TRBV27 CASSPKTSGAYNEQFF TGTGCCAGCAGCCCTAAGACTAGCGGGGCCTACAATGAGCAGTTCTTC
TRBJ2-7 NA NA TRBV11-3 CASSVGTLSYEQYF TGTGCCAGCAGCGTCGGGACACTCTCCTACGAGCAGTACTTC
TRBJ1-2 NA NA TRBV5-1 CASSLDEVGYGYTF TGCGCCAGCAGCTTGGACGAGGTGGGCTATGGCTACACCTTC
TRBJ1-2 NA TRBD1 TRBV28 CASSLEGQGISGYTF TGTGCCAGCAGTTTAGAAGGACAGGGTATTTCTGGCTACACCTTC
TRBJ1-6 few NA TRBV2 CASRDGNSPLHF TGTGCCAGCAGGGACGGGAATTCACCCCTCCACTTT
TRBJ1-6 NA NA TRBV30 CACQALGNSPLHF TGTGCCTGCCAAGCCCTCGGTAATTCACCCCTCCACTTT